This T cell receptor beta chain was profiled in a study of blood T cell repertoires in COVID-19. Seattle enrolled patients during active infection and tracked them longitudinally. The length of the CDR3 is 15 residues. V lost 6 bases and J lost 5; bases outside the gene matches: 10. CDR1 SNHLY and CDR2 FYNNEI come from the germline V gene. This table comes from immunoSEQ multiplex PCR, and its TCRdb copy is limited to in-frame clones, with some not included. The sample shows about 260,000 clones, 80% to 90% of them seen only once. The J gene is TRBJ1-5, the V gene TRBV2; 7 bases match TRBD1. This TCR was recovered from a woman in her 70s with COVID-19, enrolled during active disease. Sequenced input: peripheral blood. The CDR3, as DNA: TGTGCCAGCAGGGAAAGACAGGGCCAACATCAGCCCCAGCATTTT. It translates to CASRERQGQHQPQHF.